This TCR beta chain stems from a study of cytotoxic CD8 clonotypes in ibrutinib-treated CLL. This table comes from immunoSEQ multiplex PCR, and its TCRdb copy is limited to in-frame clones, with some not included. The sample shows tens of thousands of clones, around four fifths of them seen only once. Around 2 micrograms of genomic DNA (from cryopreserved PBMCs) were used for TCR beta libraries. V was cut by 2 bases and J by 1 base, with 14 bases left in between. Germline values: CDR1 SGHAT, CDR2 FQNNGV. The CDR3 runs 16 residues. Sequenced here: PBMCs, sampled after 24 months of ibrutinib treatment. The genes are TRBV11-2 and TRBJ1-1, with D unresolved. This clonotype was obtained from a human donor with chronic lymphocytic leukemia. CDR3 in DNA: TGTGCCAGCAGCTTATCTCGAGGAGCAGCGAACACTGAAGCTTTCTTT. It yields the protein CASSLSRGAANTEAFF.